A selection of T cell receptor beta chains follows, all from one sample in a study of blood T cells in healthy people across ages. In TCRdb, the 5' RACE reads were re-called with MiXCR into one record per CDR3 protein. Here the sample spans about 780,000 distinct CDR3 sequences, about half being singletons. Sequencing was done on a sample of blood. Receptor source: a man older than 75 in good health. Both conserved end residues are part of each CDR3. D genes are given only for firm matches. Clone size is not always given. Where it is, it says once, few, many or a class for expanded clones.

D gene | J gene | V gene | clone size | CDR3 DNA | CDR3 protein
- | TRBJ2-7 | TRBV5-1 | few | TGCGCCAGCAGCTTGAGGGCAGCCACAACCTCCTACGAGCAGTACTTC | CASSLRAATTSYEQYF
- | TRBJ1-5 | TRBV12-3/TRBV12-4 | - | TGTGCCAGCAGTTTAGGCAAGTATGGCAATCAGCCCCAGCATTTT | CASSLGKYGNQPQHF
- | TRBJ2-7 | TRBV7-3 | - | TGTGCCAGCACTTTTGGCGGGTATAGGAACTACGAGCAGTACTTC | CASTFGGYRNYEQYF
- | TRBJ1-5 | TRBV7-9 | - | TGTGCCAGCAGCGACGGGGCTAGCAATCAGCCCCAGCATTTT | CASSDGASNQPQHF
- | TRBJ2-7 | TRBV7-8 | - | TGTGCCAGCAGCATCGGGACCTCCGGGTCCGAGCAGTACTTC | CASSIGTSGSEQYF
- | TRBJ2-1 | TRBV14 | - | TGTGCCAGCAGCCATTTCCTAGATCCCTCCTACAATGAGCAGTTCTTC | CASSHFLDPSYNEQFF
TRBD2 | TRBJ2-7 | TRBV20-1 | - | TGCAGTGCCACTCCTCTTGGACTAGCCCAAAGCTCCTACAATGAGCAGTACTTC | CSATPLGLAQSSYNEQYF
TRBD2 | TRBJ2-3 | TRBV29-1 | - | TGCAGCGTTGAAGATTGGGTAGCGGGGATCAGGTCGGATACGCAGTATTTT | CSVEDWVAGIRSDTQYF
- | TRBJ1-6 | TRBV18 | - | TGTGCCAGCTCACCCCTCAGACGGGATAATTCACCCCTCCACTTT | CASSPLRRDNSPLHF
- | TRBJ1-2 | TRBV5-1 | - | TGCGCCAGCAGCTTCCTACAGGACGGTAGTCTCGGTGGCTACACCTTC | CASSFLQDGSLGGYTF
TRBD2 | TRBJ2-5 | TRBV7-9 | - | TGTGCCAGCAGCTTAGCGGGACTAGCGGGTCAAGAGACCCAGTACTTC | CASSLAGLAGQETQYF
- | TRBJ2-5 | TRBV7-6 | few | TGTGCCAGCAGCTTGGGATGGGGGGAGGAGACCCAGTACTTC | CASSLGWGEETQYF
- | TRBJ2-7 | TRBV10-3 | few | TGTGCCACTTCCCGGGGAGTCACCAACTCCTACGAGCAGTACTTC | CATSRGVTNSYEQYF
- | TRBJ1-6 | TRBV28 | - | TGTGCCAGCAGTACTAACCGGGACCCCTATAATTCACCCCTCCACTTT | CASSTNRDPYNSPLHF
- | TRBJ2-1 | TRBV9 | few | TGTGCCAGCAGCGTAGAAGGGCTAGCGAACAATGAGCAGTTCTTC | CASSVEGLANNEQFF
- | TRBJ2-5 | TRBV28 | - | TGTGCCAGCAGTCCGCACTGGCGGGGCATCCAAGAGACCCAGTACTTC | CASSPHWRGIQETQYF
- | TRBJ2-7 | TRBV7-9 | - | TGTGCCAGCAGCTCCCCAGGGGAAGCCTACGAGCAGTACTTC | CASSSPGEAYEQYF
TRBD1 | TRBJ2-3 | TRBV6-6 | few | TGTGCCAGCAGTTACGGGGACAGGGACGTAGATACGCAGTATTTT | CASSYGDRDVDTQYF
- | TRBJ2-5 | TRBV20-1 | - | TGCAGTGCCTCCCCCCCGGGACTCCTAGAGCAGTACTTC | CSASPPGLLEQYF
TRBD2 | TRBJ2-3 | TRBV7-2 | many | TGTGCCAGCAGTTTAGGTCTAGCGGCCACAGATACGCAGTATTTT | CASSLGLAATDTQYF
- | TRBJ2-7 | TRBV24-1 | - | TGTGCCACCAGTGGCTCCCCTCTACGGCCGGGAGAGTACGAGCAGTACTTC | CATSGSPLRPGEYEQYF
TRBD1 | TRBJ2-3 | TRBV5-5 | - | TGTGCCAGCAGCTCGGGACAGGGACGGCAAGATACGCAGTATTTT | CASSSGQGRQDTQYF
- | TRBJ2-3 | TRBV5-1 | - | TGCGCCAGCAGCTTGGTCAGCAGAACAGATACGCAGTATTTT | CASSLVSRTDTQYF
TRBD1 | TRBJ2-5 | TRBV7-2 | many | TGTGCCAGCAGCTCGCCGGGACAGGGTATCAGGGAGACCCAGTACTTC | CASSSPGQGIRETQYF
- | TRBJ2-1 | TRBV9 | - | TGTGCCAGCAGCGCCCGGCTTGGTGGGGATGAGCAGTTCTTC | CASSARLGGDEQFF
- | TRBJ2-4 | TRBV4-3 | - | TGCGCCAGCAGCCAAGCTCGTGGTGCCGGGACCAAAAACATTCAGTACTTC | CASSQARGAGTKNIQYF
- | TRBJ1-2 | TRBV7-9 | - | TGTGCCAGCAGCGGATCAAACGGTGCAGGCTACACCTTC | CASSGSNGAGYTF
TRBD2 | TRBJ2-3 | TRBV10-3 | - | TGTGCCATCCGACTAGCACTCAACACAGATACGCAGTATTTT | CAIRLALNTDTQYF
- | TRBJ2-1 | TRBV20-1 | many | TGCAGTGCTAGTCCCGGGGTAGCGGACTCCTACAATGAGCAGTTCTTC | CSASPGVADSYNEQFF
- | TRBJ2-7 | TRBV29-1 | many | TGCAGCGGTAAAGGCCCCTACGAGCAGTACTTC | CSGKGPYEQYF
TRBD1 | TRBJ2-5 | TRBV6-5 | - | TGTGCCAGCAGTTACTCGCAAACCGGGACAGCTACGGAGACCCAGTACTTC | CASSYSQTGTATETQYF
TRBD1 | TRBJ1-1 | TRBV10-2 | - | TGCGCCGCAGGGACAGTCAACACTGAAGCTTTCTTT | CAAGTVNTEAFF
TRBD2 | TRBJ2-7 | TRBV20-1 | - | TGCAGTGCTAGTAAGGACTCTAGCGGGAGAACCTACGAGCAGTACTTC | CSASKDSSGRTYEQYF
TRBD1 | TRBJ2-1 | TRBV7-6 | - | TGTGCCAGCAGCGGGACAGGGGGAGGGAATGAGCAGTTCTTC | CASSGTGGGNEQFF
- | TRBJ2-1 | TRBV10-3 | - | TGTGCCATCAGTGAGTTGGGGAGGAATGAGCAGTTCTTC | CAISELGRNEQFF
TRBD2 | TRBJ2-1 | TRBV29-1 | - | TGCAGCGTTAATCCGATAAAACCGGGACTAGCGGGGACTCCATCCTACAATGAGCAGTTCTTC | CSVNPIKPGLAGTPSYNEQFF
- | TRBJ2-7 | TRBV24-1 | few | TGTGCCACCAGTGATTGGGAGCCTTACTTCTACGAGCAGTACTTC | CATSDWEPYFYEQYF
- | TRBJ2-1 | TRBV28 | - | TGTGCCAGCAGTTTATTCTTCAATGTGCAGTTCTTC | CASSLFFNVQFF
- | TRBJ2-3 | TRBV19 | - | TGTGCCAGTAGTAGTCGGGACACCCGCACAGATACGCAGTATTTT | CASSSRDTRTDTQYF
TRBD2 | TRBJ2-7 | TRBV6-5 | - | TGTGCCAGCAGTATCAGGACTAGCGGGAGATACAATGAGCAGTACTTC | CASSIRTSGRYNEQYF
- | TRBJ1-2 | TRBV12-3/TRBV12-4 | once | TGTGCCAGCAGCTTAATCAACTATGGCTACACCTTC | CASSLINYGYTF
TRBD2 | TRBJ2-7 | TRBV25-1 | - | TGTGCCAGCAGACCGGGACTAGCGAACGAGCAGTACTTC | CASRPGLANEQYF
TRBD2 | TRBJ2-5 | TRBV10-3 | few | TGTGCCATCAGTGATTTAGGCGGGAGCATTCTCCAAGAGACCCAGTACTTC | CAISDLGGSILQETQYF
TRBD2 | TRBJ2-7 | TRBV7-2 | - | TGTGCCAGCAGCTTGGAACTAGCGGCCAGCTCCTACGAGCAGTACTTC | CASSLELAASSYEQYF
- | TRBJ2-7 | TRBV14 | - | TGTGCCAGCAGTCACTCCCCCAAGGCCGAGCAGTACTTC | CASSHSPKAEQYF